What follows are 7 T cell receptor beta chains derived from one specimen sequenced in a study of somatic mutations in cytotoxic T cells in rheumatoid arthritis (dated by TCRdb to about 2017). Library generation was performed with the immunoSEQ multiplex PCR assay. Not all clones reach the TCRdb copy of this immuneACCESS table, which keeps in-frame sequences only. Checked studies attribute under half of the gap to unresolved V genes and leave the rest unexplained. This sample comprises 15,000 or so clones, over 70% of them detected only once. Of the sample, under 8% falls within the top ten clones. The material sequenced was CD8+ T cells sorted from blood. The receptors come from an adult with rheumatoid arthritis.

This clone was counted a single time. The rearrangement joins TRBV10-3 to TRBJ2-1, with unresolved D. CDR3 length: 12 residues. Germline lookup yields CDR1 ENHRY and CDR2 SYGVKD. V lost 3 bases, J lost 13 bases, and 13 bases lay in between. In DNA, the CDR3 is TGTGCCATCAGTGAACGTAAGGACGTCCAGTTCTTC. It translates to CAISERKDVQFF.

This chain uses TRBV28 with TRBJ2-7; 8 nucleotides match TRBD2. Germline CDR1 is MDHEN and CDR2 is SYDVKM. This CDR3 region has 15 residues. J was trimmed by 0 bases and V by 6 bases; bases with no gene match: 7. CDR3 sequence (DNA): TGTGCCAGCAGCACAGAGCGGGGGCACTCCTACGAGCAGTACTTC. Its protein is CASSTERGHSYEQYF. Full variable domain (rest looked up from reference TRBV28 and TRBJ2-7): DVKVTQSSRYLVKRTGEKVFLECVQDMDHENMFWYRQDPGLGLRLIYFSYDVKMKEKGDIPEGYSVSREKKERFSLILESASTNQTSMYLCASSTERGHSYEQYFGPGTRLTVT.

This clone was recorded a few times. V gene TRBV2 combines with J gene TRBJ2-5; D not certain. CDR3 length: 13 amino acids. Germline V gene lookup returns CDR1 SNHLY and CDR2 FYNNEI. V lost 7 bases and J 2 bases, leaving 11 bases between the germline ends. In DNA form, the CDR3 reads TGTGCCAGCAAAGGAGACGAACAAGAGACCCAGTACTTC. Translated: CASKGDEQETQYF.

The chain joins TRBV23-1 to TRBJ2-6; 9 bases fit TRBD1. TRBV23-1 is sorted into the ORF group, with uncertain function. Germline trimming cut 6 bases from V and 3 bases from J; bases unmatched to any gene: 12. CDR3 size: 18 residues. The CDR3 DNA follows: TGCGCCAGCAGCGAGGGGGACAGGGCTGGTCTTGGGGCCAACGTCCTGACTTTC. Residues: CASSEGDRAGLGANVLTF.

This chain links TRBV30 with TRBJ1-1, with D tentatively TRBD1 (5 bases). The ends were cut back, 2 bases at V and 8 bases at J, with 21 bases in the middle. The germline V gene encodes CDR1 GTSNPN and CDR2 SVGIG (reference sequence). The CDR3 runs to 15 residues. The CDR3 DNA reads TGTGCCTGGAGTCCCCCGGTGAGGGCCTGGGGCGAAGCTTTCTTT. This gives the protein CAWSPPVRAWGEAFF. Full variable domain (remainder filled in from reference TRBV30 and TRBJ1-1): SQTIHQWPATLVQPVGSPLSLECTVEGTSNPNLYWYRQAAGRGLQLLFYSVGIGQISSEVPQNLSASRPQDRQFILSSKKLLLSDSGFYLCAWSPPVRAWGEAFFGQGTRLTVV.

The CDR3 spells CASSVSGEGYGYTF. The CDR3 DNA is TGTGCCAGCAGCGTATCGGGCGAGGGTTATGGCTACACCTTC. The chain joins TRBV9 to TRBJ1-2; D is ambiguous. There are 14 residues in the CDR3. Germline assignment: CDR1 SGDLS and CDR2 YYNGEE. Trimming cost V 1 base and J 5 bases, with 12 bases left between them.

This chain connects TRBV19 to TRBJ1-1; D gene unclear. This CDR3 region has 13 residues. Trimming stripped 3 bases from V and 6 bases from J, with 11 bases between. The germline gives CDR1 LNHDA, CDR2 SQIVND (reference sequence). CDR3 in amino acids: CASSIITGAEAFF. DNA of the CDR3: TGTGCCAGTAGTATCATAACGGGCGCTGAAGCTTTCTTT. The whole variable domain, remainder taken from reference TRBV19 and TRBJ1-1, is DGGITQSPKYLFRKEGQNVTLSCEQNLNHDAMYWYRQDPGQGLRLIYYSQIVNDFQKGDIAEGYSVSREKKESFPLTVTSAQKNPTAFYLCASSIITGAEAFFGQGTRLTVV.